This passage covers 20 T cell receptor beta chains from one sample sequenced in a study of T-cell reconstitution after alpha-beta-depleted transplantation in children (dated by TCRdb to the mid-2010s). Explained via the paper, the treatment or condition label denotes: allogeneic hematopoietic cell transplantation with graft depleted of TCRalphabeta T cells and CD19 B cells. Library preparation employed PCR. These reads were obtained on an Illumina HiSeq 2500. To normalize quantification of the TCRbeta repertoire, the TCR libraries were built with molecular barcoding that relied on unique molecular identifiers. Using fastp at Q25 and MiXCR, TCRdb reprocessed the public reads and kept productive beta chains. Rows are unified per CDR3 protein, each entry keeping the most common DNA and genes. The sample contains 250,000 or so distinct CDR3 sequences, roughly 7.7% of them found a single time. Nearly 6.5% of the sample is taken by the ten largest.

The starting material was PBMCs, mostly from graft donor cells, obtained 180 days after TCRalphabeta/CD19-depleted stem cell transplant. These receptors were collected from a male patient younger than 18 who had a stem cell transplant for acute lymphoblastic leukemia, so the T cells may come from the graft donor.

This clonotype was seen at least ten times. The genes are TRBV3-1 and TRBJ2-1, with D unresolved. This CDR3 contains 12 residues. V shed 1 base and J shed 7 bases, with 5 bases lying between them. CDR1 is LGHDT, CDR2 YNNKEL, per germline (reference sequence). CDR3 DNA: TGTGCCAGCAGCCAAGTGAGGAATGAGCAGTTCTTC. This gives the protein CASSQVRNEQFF.

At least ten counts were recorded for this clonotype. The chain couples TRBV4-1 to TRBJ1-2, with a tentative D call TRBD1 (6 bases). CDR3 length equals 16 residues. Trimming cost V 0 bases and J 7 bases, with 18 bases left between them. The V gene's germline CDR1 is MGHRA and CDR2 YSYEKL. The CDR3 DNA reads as TGCGCCAGCAGCCAAGATGGTACAGGGTTATCTTTTGGCTACACCTTC. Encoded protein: CASSQDGTGLSFGYTF.

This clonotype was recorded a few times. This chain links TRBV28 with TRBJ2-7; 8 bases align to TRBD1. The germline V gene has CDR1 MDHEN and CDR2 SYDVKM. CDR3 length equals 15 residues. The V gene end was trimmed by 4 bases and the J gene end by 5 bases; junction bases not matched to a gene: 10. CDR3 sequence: CASSSPGTGLDEQYF. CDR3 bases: TGTGCCAGCAGTTCCCCCGGGACAGGACTGGACGAGCAGTACTTC.

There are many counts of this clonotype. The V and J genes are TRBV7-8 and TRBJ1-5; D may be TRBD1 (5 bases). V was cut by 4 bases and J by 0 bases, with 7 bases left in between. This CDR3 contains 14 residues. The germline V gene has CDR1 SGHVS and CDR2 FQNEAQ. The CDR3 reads CASSWRGSNQPQHF. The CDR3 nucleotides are TGTGCCAGCAGCTGGAGGGGTAGCAATCAGCCCCAGCATTTT.

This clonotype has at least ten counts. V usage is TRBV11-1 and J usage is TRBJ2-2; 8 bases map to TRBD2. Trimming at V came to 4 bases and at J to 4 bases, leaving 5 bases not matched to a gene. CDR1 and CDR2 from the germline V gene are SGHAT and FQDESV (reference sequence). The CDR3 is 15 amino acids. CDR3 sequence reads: CASSSWSGSTGELFF. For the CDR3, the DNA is TGTGCCAGCAGCTCCTGGAGCGGGAGCACCGGGGAGCTGTTTTTT.

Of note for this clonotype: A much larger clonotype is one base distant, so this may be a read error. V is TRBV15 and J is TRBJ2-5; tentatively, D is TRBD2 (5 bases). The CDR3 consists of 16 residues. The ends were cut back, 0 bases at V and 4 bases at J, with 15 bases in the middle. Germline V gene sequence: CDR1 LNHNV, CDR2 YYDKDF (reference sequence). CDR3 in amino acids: CATSRDSDPIGETQYF. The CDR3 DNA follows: TGTGCCACCAGCAGAGATAGCGACCCAATAGGAGAGACCCAGTACTTC.

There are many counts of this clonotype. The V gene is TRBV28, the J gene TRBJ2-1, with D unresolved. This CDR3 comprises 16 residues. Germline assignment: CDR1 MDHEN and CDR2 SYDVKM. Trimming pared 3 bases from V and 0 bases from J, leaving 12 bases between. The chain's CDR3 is CASSFPRGSSYNEQFF. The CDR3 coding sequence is TGTGCCAGCAGTTTTCCTCGCGGCAGCTCCTACAATGAGCAGTTCTTC.

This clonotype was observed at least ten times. As DNA, the CDR3 is TGTGCCAGCAGGGAAGTTAAAGGGGGCGCGTCTGAAGCTTTCTTT. Translated: CASREVKGGASEAFF. The V gene is TRBV9, the J gene TRBJ1-1; 7 bases map to TRBD1. Germline CDR1 is SGDLS and CDR2 is YYNGEE. Trimming removed 5 bases from V and 6 bases from J; junction bases left unmatched: 13. The length of the CDR3 is 15 residues.

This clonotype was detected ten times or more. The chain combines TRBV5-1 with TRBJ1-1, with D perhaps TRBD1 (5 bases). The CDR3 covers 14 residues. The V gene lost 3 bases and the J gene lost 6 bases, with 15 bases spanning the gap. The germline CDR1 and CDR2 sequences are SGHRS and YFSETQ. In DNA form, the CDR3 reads TGCGCCAGCAGCTCATCCAGGGTTAACCCTGAAGCTTTCTTT. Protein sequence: CASSSSRVNPEAFF.

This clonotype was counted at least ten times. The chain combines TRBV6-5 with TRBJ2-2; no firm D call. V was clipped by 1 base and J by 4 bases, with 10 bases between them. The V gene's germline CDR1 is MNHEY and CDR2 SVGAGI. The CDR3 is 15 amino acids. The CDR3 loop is CASSYLGSGTGELFF. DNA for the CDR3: TGTGCCAGCAGTTACTTGGGGTCGGGCACCGGGGAGCTGTTTTTT.

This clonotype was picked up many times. Written as DNA, the CDR3 is TGTGCCAGCAGTCTTAGGGGAGAGACCCAGTACTTC. It yields the protein CASSLRGETQYF. The chain has TRBV12-3 or TRBV12-4 and TRBJ2-5; perhaps TRBD1 as D (5 bases). Trimming took off 5 bases at V and 4 bases at J, with 8 bases between the two ends. The CDR3 totals 12 residues.

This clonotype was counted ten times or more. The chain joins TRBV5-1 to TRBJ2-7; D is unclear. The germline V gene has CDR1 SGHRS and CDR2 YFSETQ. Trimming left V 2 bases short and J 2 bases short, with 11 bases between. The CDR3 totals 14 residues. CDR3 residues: CASSLGRATYEQYF. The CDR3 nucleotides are TGCGCCAGCAGCTTAGGCAGAGCAACCTACGAGCAGTACTTC.

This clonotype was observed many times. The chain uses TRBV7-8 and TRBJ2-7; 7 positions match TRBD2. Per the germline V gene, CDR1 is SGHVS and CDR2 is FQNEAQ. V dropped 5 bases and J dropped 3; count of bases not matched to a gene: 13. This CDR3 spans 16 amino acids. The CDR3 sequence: CASSPPAPSGFYEQYF. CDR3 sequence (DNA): TGTGCCAGCAGCCCCCCAGCGCCTAGCGGTTTCTACGAGCAGTACTTC.

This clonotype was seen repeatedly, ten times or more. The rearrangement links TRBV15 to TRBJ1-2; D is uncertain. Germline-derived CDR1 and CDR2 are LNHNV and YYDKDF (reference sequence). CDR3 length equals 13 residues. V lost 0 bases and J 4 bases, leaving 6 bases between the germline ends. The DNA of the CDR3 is TGTGCCACCAGCAGAGAACCGATCTATGGCTACACCTTC. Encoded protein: CATSREPIYGYTF.

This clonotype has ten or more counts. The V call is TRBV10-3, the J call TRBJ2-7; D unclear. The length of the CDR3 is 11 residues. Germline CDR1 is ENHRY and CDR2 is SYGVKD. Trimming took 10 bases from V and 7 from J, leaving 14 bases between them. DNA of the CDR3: TGTGCCACGCAAACTCTCGGAGAGCAGTACTTC. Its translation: CATQTLGEQYF.

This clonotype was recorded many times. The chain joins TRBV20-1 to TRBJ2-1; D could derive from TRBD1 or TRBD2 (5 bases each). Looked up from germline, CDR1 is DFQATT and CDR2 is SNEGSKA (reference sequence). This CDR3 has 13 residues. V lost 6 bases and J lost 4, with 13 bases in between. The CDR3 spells CSAMGPTYNEQFF. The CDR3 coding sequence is TGCAGTGCGATGGGACCGACTTACAATGAGCAGTTCTTC.

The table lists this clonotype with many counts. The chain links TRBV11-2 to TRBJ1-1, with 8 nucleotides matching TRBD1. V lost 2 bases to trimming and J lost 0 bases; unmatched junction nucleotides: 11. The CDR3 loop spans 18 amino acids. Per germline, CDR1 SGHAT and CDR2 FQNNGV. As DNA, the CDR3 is TGTGCCAGCAGCTTATTGACGGGACAGGTTACCATGAACACTGAAGCTTTCTTT. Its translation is CASSLLTGQVTMNTEAFF.

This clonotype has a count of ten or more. The CDR3 sequence: CAISAVGIVNNEQFF. In DNA form, the CDR3 reads TGTGCCATCAGTGCGGTAGGGATCGTTAACAATGAGCAGTTCTTC. The chain carries TRBV10-3 and TRBJ2-1; D is unresolved. Trimming took off 4 bases at V and 5 bases at J, with 15 bases between the two ends. The germline gives CDR1 ENHRY, CDR2 SYGVKD. CDR3 length equals 15 residues.

This chain's CDR3 is CSVRGSPGLAGAPRYEQYF. CDR3 coding DNA: TGCAGTGTCAGGGGTAGCCCGGGACTAGCGGGAGCCCCACGGTACGAGCAGTACTTC. The V gene is TRBV20-1, the J gene TRBJ2-7; 14 bases line up with TRBD2. The V and J ends lost 7 bases and 4 bases, in that order; junction bases with no gene match: 21. The CDR3 has 19 amino acids. CDR1 is DFQATT, CDR2 SNEGSKA, per germline (reference sequence).

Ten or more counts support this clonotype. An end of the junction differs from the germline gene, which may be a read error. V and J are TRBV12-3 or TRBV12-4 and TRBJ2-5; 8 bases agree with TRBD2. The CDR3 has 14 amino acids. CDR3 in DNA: TGTGCCAGCAGTATAGCGGGGTCCCAAGAGACCCAGTACTTC. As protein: CASSIAGSQETQYF.